This is a list of T cell receptor beta chains from one sample in a study of shared clonotypes between healthy human individuals. Produced via immunoSEQ multiplex PCR; TCRdb's table is partial and in-frame only. Of around 610,000 clones in the sample, about 95% are singletons; the top ten hold 0.095% to 0.13%. The sequenced sample consisted of naive CD8+ T cells sorted from blood. The receptor source for this set is a woman aged 25 to 39 in good health. The CDR3 runs from the conserved cysteine through the conserved F or W. D genes are given only for firm matches. For some rows the clone size is stated as once, few or many, or as a class when expanded; others skip it.

j_gene | d_gene | abundance | v_gene | CDR3aa | CDR3nt
TRBJ1-6 | TRBD1 | . | TRBV2 | CAIRQGNSPLHF | TGTGCCATCCGACAGGGTAATTCACCCCTCCACTTT
TRBJ1-6 | . | . | TRBV28 | CASSIRATSGSPLHF | TGTGCCAGCAGTATCCGGGCTACGAGCGGTTCACCCCTCCACTTT
TRBJ2-3 | TRBD2 | . | TRBV10-3 | CAISESGGDTQYF | TGTGCCATCAGTGAGTCCGGGGGGGATACGCAGTATTTT
TRBJ2-1 | TRBD2 | . | TRBV27 | CASSFIPGLADNEQFF | TGTGCCAGCAGTTTCATCCCGGGGCTAGCGGACAATGAGCAGTTCTTC
TRBJ2-7 | TRBD2 | once | TRBV7-9 | CASSSGLGGLADYEQYF | TGTGCCAGCAGCTCGGGGCTGGGGGGACTAGCGGATTACGAGCAGTACTTC
TRBJ2-1 | . | . | TRBV4-2 | CASSHEADVYNEQFF | TGTGCCAGCAGCCACGAGGCGGACGTATACAATGAGCAGTTCTTC
TRBJ2-7 | . | . | TRBV28 | CASSLGSYEQYF | TGTGCCAGCAGTCTCGGGAGCTACGAGCAGTACTTC
TRBJ2-7 | . | . | TRBV7-9 | CASSNPGRPAADSSYEQYF | TGTGCCAGCAGCAACCCGGGACGTCCCGCGGCAGACAGCTCCTACGAGCAGTACTTC
TRBJ2-7 | TRBD1 | . | TRBV2 | CASRDITGTDSDEQYF | TGTGCCAGTCGCGACATTACCGGGACAGATTCCGACGAGCAGTACTTC
TRBJ2-3 | . | once | TRBV28 | CASSGYDQTSTDTQYF | TGTGCCAGCAGTGGCTATGATCAGACCAGCACAGATACGCAGTATTTT
TRBJ2-3 | TRBD2 | . | TRBV5-6 | CASSPGLAPRETDTQYF | TGTGCCAGCAGCCCGGGACTAGCGCCCCGGGAGACAGATACGCAGTATTTT
TRBJ1-1 | . | . | TRBV27 | CASTNFGGNTEAFF | TGTGCCAGCACCAACTTTGGGGGGAACACTGAAGCTTTCTTT
TRBJ1-5 | TRBD1 | . | TRBV27 | CASSQGQANQPQHF | TGTGCCAGCAGTCAAGGACAGGCCAATCAGCCCCAGCATTTT
TRBJ2-5 | TRBD1 | . | TRBV27 | CASSLRDRGETQYF | TGTGCCAGCAGTTTACGAGACAGGGGCGAGACCCAGTACTTC
TRBJ1-5 | TRBD1 | . | TRBV4-1 | CASSPRDSPAQPQHF | TGCGCCAGCAGCCCGAGGGACAGTCCAGCCCAGCCCCAGCATTTT
TRBJ2-5 | TRBD1 | . | TRBV2 | CASSRLRGQGQETQYF | TGTGCCAGCAGTCGCCTACGTGGACAGGGACAAGAGACCCAGTACTTC
TRBJ1-2 | . | . | TRBV10-2 | CASSESQMGDYTF | TGCGCCAGCAGTGAGTCTCAGATGGGTGACTACACCTTC
TRBJ2-7 | . | . | TRBV21-1 | CASSKVVVAHEQYF | TGTGCCAGCAGCAAAGTTGTGGTAGCCCACGAGCAGTACTTC
TRBJ1-1 | . | . | TRBV27 | CASSLEWRSMNTEAFF | TGTGCCAGCAGTTTAGAGTGGCGATCGATGAACACTGAAGCTTTCTTT
TRBJ2-3 | TRBD1 | . | TRBV11-2 | CASSSPTGGVTDTQYF | TGTGCCAGCAGCTCGCCTACAGGGGGAGTCACAGATACGCAGTATTTT
TRBJ1-1 | . | once | TRBV6-4 | CASSDWSGPNTEAFF | TGTGCCAGCAGTGACTGGTCAGGACCCAACACTGAAGCTTTCTTT
TRBJ2-3 | . | once | TRBV7-9 | CAGTSSESTDTQYF | TGTGCCGGGACCTCTAGCGAGAGCACAGATACGCAGTATTTT
TRBJ2-3 | . | . | TRBV13 | CASRPGPSTDTQYF | TGTGCCAGCAGGCCAGGGCCTAGCACAGATACGCAGTATTTT
TRBJ1-5 | . | . | TRBV28 | CASSRGAVGNQPQHF | TGTGCCAGCAGTCGGGGGGCGGTGGGCAATCAGCCCCAGCATTTT
TRBJ2-7 | TRBD1 | . | TRBV5-8 | CASSTGVEDSYEQYF | TGTGCCAGCAGCACAGGGGTCGAGGACTCTTACGAGCAGTACTTC
TRBJ2-5 | . | . | TRBV11-3 | CASSLGWTPEEETQYF | TGTGCCAGCAGCTTAGGGTGGACTCCCGAAGAAGAGACCCAGTACTTC
TRBJ2-1 | . | . | TRBV6-5 | CASSYTRDHNEQFF | TGTGCCAGCAGTTATACCAGGGACCACAATGAGCAGTTCTTC
TRBJ1-5 | TRBD1 | . | TRBV19 | CASSIDLGTDYSNQPQHF | TGTGCCAGTAGTATAGATCTTGGGACAGATTATAGCAATCAGCCCCAGCATTTT
TRBJ1-5 | . | . | TRBV19 | CASRSRQDSNQPQHF | TGTGCCAGTAGATCGAGGCAGGATTCCAATCAGCCCCAGCATTTT
TRBJ1-2 | TRBD1 | . | TRBV13 | CASSSTGKNYGYTF | TGTGCCAGCAGCTCGACAGGGAAAAACTATGGCTACACCTTC
TRBJ2-7 | TRBD1 | . | TRBV4-1 | CASSSDRGAYEQYF | TGCGCCAGCAGCTCCGACAGGGGTGCGTACGAGCAGTACTTC
TRBJ2-6 | . | . | TRBV23-1 | CASSQSEQGNFSGANVLTF | TGCGCCAGCAGTCAATCTGAACAGGGCAACTTCTCTGGGGCCAACGTCCTGACTTTC
TRBJ2-2 | TRBD1 | . | TRBV10-1 | CASSSIRLGQGVTGELFF | TGCGCCAGCAGCTCAATAAGGCTCGGACAGGGGGTCACCGGGGAGCTGTTTTTT
TRBJ1-5 | . | . | TRBV27 | CASSLNAGTRPQHF | TGTGCCAGCAGTTTAAACGCAGGGACGCGGCCCCAGCATTTT
TRBJ2-3 | . | . | TRBV11-2 | CASSLLGSGGADTQYF | TGTGCCAGCAGCTTGTTAGGTAGCGGCGGGGCAGATACGCAGTATTTT
TRBJ2-7 | . | once | TRBV28 | CASSLRLAGYEQYF | TGTGCCAGCAGTTTACGGCTAGCAGGGTACGAGCAGTACTTC
TRBJ2-7 | TRBD1 | . | TRBV5-6 | CASKGTVMSSYEQYF | TGTGCCTCCAAAGGGACAGTGATGAGCTCCTACGAGCAGTACTTC
TRBJ1-1 | . | . | TRBV5-5 | CASSLTGNQNTEAFF | TGTGCCAGCAGCTTAACAGGAAACCAGAACACTGAAGCTTTCTTT
TRBJ2-7 | . | . | TRBV9 | CASSVEGRGYEQYF | TGTGCCAGCAGCGTAGAGGGCAGGGGCTACGAGCAGTACTTC
TRBJ1-1 | . | . | TRBV19 | CASSIGWENTEAFF | TGTGCCAGTAGTATTGGGTGGGAGAACACTGAAGCTTTCTTT
TRBJ1-1 | . | . | TRBV7-8 | CASSPRGRDTEAFF | TGTGCCAGCAGCCCACGTGGGAGGGATACTGAAGCTTTCTTT
TRBJ2-3 | . | . | TRBV2 | CASSEERRTDTQYF | TGTGCCAGCAGTGAAGAAAGGAGGACAGATACGCAGTATTTT
TRBJ2-7 | TRBD2 | . | TRBV27 | CASSFGTSGSYEQYF | TGTGCCAGCAGTTTCGGGACTAGCGGGAGTTACGAGCAGTACTTC
TRBJ2-7 | . | . | TRBV6-5 | CASSWSGEEQYF | TGTGCCAGCAGTTGGTCAGGGGAAGAGCAGTACTTC
TRBJ2-1 | TRBD2 | . | TRBV19 | CASRVAGGYNEQFF | TGTGCCAGTAGGGTAGCGGGAGGGTACAATGAGCAGTTCTTC
TRBJ2-3 | . | . | TRBV4-1 | CASSQVPHTDTQYF | TGCGCCAGCAGCCAAGTGCCCCACACAGATACGCAGTATTTT
TRBJ2-5 | . | . | TRBV15 | CATSSGQGITETQYF | TGTGCCACCAGCAGCGGCCAGGGTATTACGGAGACCCAGTACTTC
TRBJ1-5 | . | . | TRBV1 | CTSSSNSGQGVGSNQPQHF | TGCACCAGCAGCTCGAACTCGGGACAGGGGGTAGGAAGCAATCAGCCCCAGCATTTT
TRBJ2-3 | TRBD1 | . | TRBV27 | CASEPTGGFLADTQYF | TGTGCCAGCGAACCGACAGGGGGCTTTTTGGCAGATACGCAGTATTTT
TRBJ2-2 | TRBD2 | . | TRBV27 | CASYGAGGRTGELFF | TGTGCCAGCTACGGGGCGGGAGGTAGAACCGGGGAGCTGTTTTTT
TRBJ2-1 | TRBD2 | once | TRBV5-6 | CASSFGTSPYNEQFF | TGTGCCAGCAGCTTCGGGACTAGTCCCTACAATGAGCAGTTCTTC
TRBJ2-5 | TRBD2 | once | TRBV13 | CASSQRGGLETQYF | TGTGCCAGCAGCCAACGGGGGGGTTTAGAGACCCAGTACTTC
TRBJ2-3 | TRBD1 | once | TRBV28 | CASSQSGTGGLTDTQYF | TGTGCCAGCAGTCAATCCGGGACAGGGGGCCTCACAGATACGCAGTATTTT
TRBJ2-7 | TRBD2 | . | TRBV7-8 | CASSPGLAGASYDEQYF | TGTGCCAGCAGCCCGGGACTAGCGGGAGCGAGTTATGACGAGCAGTACTTC